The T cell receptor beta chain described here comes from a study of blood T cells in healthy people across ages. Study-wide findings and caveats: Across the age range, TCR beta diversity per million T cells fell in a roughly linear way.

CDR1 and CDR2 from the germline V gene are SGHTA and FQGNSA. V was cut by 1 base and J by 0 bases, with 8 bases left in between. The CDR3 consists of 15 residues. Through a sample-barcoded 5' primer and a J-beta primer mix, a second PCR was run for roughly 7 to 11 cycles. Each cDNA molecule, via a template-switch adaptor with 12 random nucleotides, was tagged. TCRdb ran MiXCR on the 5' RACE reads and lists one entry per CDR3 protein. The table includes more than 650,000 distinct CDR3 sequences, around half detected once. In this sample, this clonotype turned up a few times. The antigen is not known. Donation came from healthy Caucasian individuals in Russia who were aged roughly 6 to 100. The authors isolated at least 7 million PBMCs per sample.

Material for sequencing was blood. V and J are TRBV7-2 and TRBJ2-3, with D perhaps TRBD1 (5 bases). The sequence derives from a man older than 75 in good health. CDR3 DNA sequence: TGTGCCAGCAGCTTAGTTAGACAGAGCACAGATACGCAGTATTTT. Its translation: CASSLVRQSTDTQYF.